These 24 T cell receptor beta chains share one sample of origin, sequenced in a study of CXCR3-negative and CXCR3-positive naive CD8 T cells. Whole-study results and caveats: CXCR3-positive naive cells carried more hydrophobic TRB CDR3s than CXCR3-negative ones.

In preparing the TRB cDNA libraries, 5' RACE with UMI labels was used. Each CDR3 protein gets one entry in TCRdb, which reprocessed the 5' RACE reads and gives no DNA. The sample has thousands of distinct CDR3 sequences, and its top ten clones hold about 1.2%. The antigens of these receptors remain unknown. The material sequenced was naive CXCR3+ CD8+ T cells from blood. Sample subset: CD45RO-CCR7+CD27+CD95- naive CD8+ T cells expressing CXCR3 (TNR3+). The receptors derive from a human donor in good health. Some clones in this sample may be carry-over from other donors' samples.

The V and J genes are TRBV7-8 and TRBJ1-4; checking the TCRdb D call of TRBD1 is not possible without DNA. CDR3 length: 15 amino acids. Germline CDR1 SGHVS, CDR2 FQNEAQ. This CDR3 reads CASSSLTAYNEKLFF.

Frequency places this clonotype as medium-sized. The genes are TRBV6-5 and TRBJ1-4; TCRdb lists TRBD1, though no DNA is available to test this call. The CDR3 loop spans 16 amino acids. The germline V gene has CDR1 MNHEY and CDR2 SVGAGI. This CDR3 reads CASSYKGRVVSEKLFF.

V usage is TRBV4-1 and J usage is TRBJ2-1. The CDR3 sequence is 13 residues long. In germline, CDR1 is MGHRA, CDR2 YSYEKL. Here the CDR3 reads CASSSIAYNEQFF.

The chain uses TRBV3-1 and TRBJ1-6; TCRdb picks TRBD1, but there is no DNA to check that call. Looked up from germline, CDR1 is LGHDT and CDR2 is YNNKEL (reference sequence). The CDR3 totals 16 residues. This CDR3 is CASSQEWDSYNSPLHF.

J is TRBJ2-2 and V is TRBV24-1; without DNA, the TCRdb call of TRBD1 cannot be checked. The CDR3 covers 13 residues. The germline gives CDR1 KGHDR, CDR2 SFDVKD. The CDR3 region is CATGTGNTGELFF.

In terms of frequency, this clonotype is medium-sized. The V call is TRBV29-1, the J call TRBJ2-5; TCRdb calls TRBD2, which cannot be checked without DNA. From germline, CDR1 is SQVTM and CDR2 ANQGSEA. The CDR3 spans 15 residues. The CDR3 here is CSVPSAGGWQETQYF.

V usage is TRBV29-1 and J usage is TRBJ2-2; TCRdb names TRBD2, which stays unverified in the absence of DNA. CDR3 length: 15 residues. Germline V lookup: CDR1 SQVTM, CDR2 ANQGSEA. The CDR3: CSVEDLRVRTGELFF.

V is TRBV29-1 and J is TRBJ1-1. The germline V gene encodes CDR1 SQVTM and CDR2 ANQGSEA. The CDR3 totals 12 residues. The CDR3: CSVVGQNTEAFF.

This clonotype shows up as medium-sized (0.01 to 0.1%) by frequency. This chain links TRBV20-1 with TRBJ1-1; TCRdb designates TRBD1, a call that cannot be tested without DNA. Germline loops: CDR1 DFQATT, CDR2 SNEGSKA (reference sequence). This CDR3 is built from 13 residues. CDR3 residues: CSARLGGSTEAFF.

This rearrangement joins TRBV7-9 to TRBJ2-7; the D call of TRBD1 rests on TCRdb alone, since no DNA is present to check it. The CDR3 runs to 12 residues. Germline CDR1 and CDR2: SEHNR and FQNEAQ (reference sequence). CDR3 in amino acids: CASSSDRREQYF.

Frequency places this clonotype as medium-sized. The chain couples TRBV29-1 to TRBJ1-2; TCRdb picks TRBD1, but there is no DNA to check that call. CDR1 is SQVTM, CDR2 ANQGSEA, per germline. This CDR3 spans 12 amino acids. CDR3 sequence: CSAQGVGYGYTF.

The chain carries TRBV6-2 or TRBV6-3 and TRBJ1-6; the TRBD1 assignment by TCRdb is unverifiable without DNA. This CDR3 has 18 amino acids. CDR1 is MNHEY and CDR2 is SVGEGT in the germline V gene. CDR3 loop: CASSYPGQGWTYNSPLHF.

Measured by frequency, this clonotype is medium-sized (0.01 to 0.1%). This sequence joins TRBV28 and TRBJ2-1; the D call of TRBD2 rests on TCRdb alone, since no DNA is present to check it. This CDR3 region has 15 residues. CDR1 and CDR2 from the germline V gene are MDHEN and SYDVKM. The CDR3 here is CASSLDYLPGNEQFF.

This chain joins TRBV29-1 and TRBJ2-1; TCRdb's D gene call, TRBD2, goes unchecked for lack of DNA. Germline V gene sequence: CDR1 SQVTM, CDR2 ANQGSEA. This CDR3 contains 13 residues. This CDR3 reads CSALSGRDNEQFF.

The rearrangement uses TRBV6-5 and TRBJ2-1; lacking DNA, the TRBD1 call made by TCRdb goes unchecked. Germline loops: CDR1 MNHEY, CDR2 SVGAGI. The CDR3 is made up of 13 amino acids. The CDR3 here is CASSFEGENEQFF.

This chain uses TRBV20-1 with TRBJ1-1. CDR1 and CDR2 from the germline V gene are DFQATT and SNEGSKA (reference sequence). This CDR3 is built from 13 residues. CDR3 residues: CSASGYGNTEAFF.

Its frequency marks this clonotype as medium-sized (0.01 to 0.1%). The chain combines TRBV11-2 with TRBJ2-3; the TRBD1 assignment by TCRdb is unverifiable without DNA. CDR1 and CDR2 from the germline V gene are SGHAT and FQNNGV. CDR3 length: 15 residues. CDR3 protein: CASSFGGDPTDTQYF.

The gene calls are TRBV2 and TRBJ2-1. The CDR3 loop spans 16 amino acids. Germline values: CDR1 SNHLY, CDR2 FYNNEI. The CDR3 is CASSVSGQRNYNEQFF.

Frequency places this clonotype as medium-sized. CDR3 amino acids: CASSQDYNEQFF. The chain employs TRBV7-2 and TRBJ2-1. Germline CDR1 SGHTA, CDR2 FQGNSA. The CDR3 consists of 12 residues. The full variable domain, with the rest looked up from reference TRBV7-2 and TRBJ2-1, is GAGVSQSPSNKVTEKGKDVELRCDPISGHTALYWYRQSLGQGLEFLIYFQGNSAPDKSGLPSDRFSAERTGGSVSTLTIQRTQQEDSAVYLCASSQDYNEQFFGPGTRLTVL.

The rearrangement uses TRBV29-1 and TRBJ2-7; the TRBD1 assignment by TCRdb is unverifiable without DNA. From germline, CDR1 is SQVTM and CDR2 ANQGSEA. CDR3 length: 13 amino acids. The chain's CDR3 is CSAIRDNSYEQYF.

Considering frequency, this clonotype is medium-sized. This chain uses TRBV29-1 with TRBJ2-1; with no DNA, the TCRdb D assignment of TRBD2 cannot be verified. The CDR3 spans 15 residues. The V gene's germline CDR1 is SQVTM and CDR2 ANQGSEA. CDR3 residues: CSVDGPGLAGVYQFF.

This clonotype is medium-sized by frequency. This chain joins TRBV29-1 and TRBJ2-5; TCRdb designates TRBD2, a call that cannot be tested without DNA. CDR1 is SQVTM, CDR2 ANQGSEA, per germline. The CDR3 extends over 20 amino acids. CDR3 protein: CSVDGLEPRGTSGLQETQYF.

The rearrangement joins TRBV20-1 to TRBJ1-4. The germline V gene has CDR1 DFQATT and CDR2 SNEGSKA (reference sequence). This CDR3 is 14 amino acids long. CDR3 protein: CSAILQATNEKLFF.

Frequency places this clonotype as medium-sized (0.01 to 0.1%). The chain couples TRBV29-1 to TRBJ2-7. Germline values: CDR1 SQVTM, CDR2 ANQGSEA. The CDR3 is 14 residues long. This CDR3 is CSVVEGSSSYEQYF.